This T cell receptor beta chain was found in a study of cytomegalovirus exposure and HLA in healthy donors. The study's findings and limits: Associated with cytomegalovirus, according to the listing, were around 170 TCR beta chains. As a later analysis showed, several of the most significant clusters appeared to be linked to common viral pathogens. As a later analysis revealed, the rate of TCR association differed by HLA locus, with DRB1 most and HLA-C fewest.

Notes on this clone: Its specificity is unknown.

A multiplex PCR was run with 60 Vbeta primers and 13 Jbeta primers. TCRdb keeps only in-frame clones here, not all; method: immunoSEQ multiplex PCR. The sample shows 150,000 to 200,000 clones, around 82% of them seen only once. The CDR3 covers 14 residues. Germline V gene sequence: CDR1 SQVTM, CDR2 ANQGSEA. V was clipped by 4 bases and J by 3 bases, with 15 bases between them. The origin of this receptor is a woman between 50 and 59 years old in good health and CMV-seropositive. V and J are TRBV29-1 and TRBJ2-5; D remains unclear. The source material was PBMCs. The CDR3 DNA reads TGCAGCGTTGGGGTCAGGTCAGTTGAAGAGACCCAGTACTTC. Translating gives CSVGVRSVEETQYF.